This T cell receptor beta chain was identified during a study of TIL therapy for anti-PD-1-resistant metastatic lung cancer. This was the immunoSEQ v3 assay. Sequencing depth was approximately 2 million read pairs for survey level, roughly 4.5-6.5 million for deep. Assay used: immunoSEQ multiplex PCR; TCRdb lists only in-frame clones, some missing. The sample carries under 35,000 clones, 74% recorded once. Germline V gene data show CDR1 as SNHLY and CDR2 as FYNNEI. Trimming shortened V by 6 bases and J by 6 bases, and 12 bases separated the two germline ends. This CDR3 has 13 residues. The sample holds a few counts of this clone. Noted time point: pre-treatment sample, taken before nivolumab and TIL therapy.

The chain joins TRBV2 to TRBJ1-5; tentative D call: TRBD1 (6 bases). The sample here was blood, taken at baseline. The sequence derives from a woman between 30 and 80 years old with non-small cell lung cancer. CDR3 residues: CASRTGLSQPQHF. The CDR3 DNA reads TGTGCCAGCAGAACAGGGTTATCTCAGCCCCAGCATTTT. The full variable domain, with the rest looked up from reference TRBV2 and TRBJ1-5, is EPEVTQTPSHQVTQMGQEVILRCVPISNHLYFYWYRQILGQKVEFLVSFYNNEISEKSEIFDDQFSVERPDGSNFTLKIRSTKLEDSAMYFCASRTGLSQPQHFGDGTRLSIL.